Listed below are T cell receptor beta chains from one sample, sequenced in a study of T cell changes during pregnancy in multiple sclerosis. Libraries were prepared by immunoSEQ multiplex PCR; TCRdb keeps only in-frame clonotypes and omits some of them. The data show tens of thousands of clones, just under 90% seen once. The material was CD4+ T cells from peripheral blood mononuclear cells, obtained in the first trimester of pregnancy. The receptor source for this set is a female donor with multiple sclerosis, enrolled in a pregnancy study. Each CDR3 is given with its conserved first and last residue. A D gene is named only where the DNA matches it firmly. Some rows have no size entry. The others give once, few or many, or a class for an expanded clone.

v_call,d_call,j_call,clone_size,cdr3_aa,cdr3_nt
TRBV2,TRBD1,TRBJ1-2,NA,CASSRTGGYGYTF,TGTGCCAGCAGTCGGACAGGGGGATATGGCTACACCTTC
TRBV5-1,TRBD1,TRBJ2-7,NA,CASSFPDRASYEQYF,TGCGCCAGCAGCTTCCCGGACAGGGCTTCCTACGAGCAGTACTTC
TRBV29-1,NA,TRBJ2-7,NA,CSVFTGGTVTYEQYF,TGCAGCGTTTTCACCGGCGGGACAGTTACCTACGAGCAGTACTTC
TRBV29-1,TRBD1,TRBJ2-3,NA,CSVLTGGTDTQYF,TGCAGCGTTTTGACAGGGGGCACAGATACGCAGTATTTT
TRBV9,TRBD1,TRBJ1-1,once,CASSVEPQGYTEAFF,TGTGCCAGCAGCGTAGAGCCACAGGGGTACACTGAAGCTTTCTTT
TRBV10-3,NA,TRBJ1-3,NA,CAISGTGGNTIYF,TGTGCCATCAGTGGTACAGGCGGAAACACCATATATTTT
TRBV7-2,TRBD1,TRBJ1-2,NA,CASGQGLWARDGYTF,TGTGCCAGTGGACAGGGTCTATGGGCAAGGGATGGCTACACCTTC
TRBV6-5,NA,TRBJ1-1,NA,CASSYFPNMNTEAFF,TGTGCCAGCAGTTACTTCCCGAACATGAACACTGAAGCTTTCTTT
TRBV18,TRBD1,TRBJ1-5,NA,CASSPDRGGNQPQHF,TGTGCCAGCTCACCAGACAGGGGTGGCAATCAGCCCCAGCATTTT
TRBV7-9,NA,TRBJ1-1,NA,CASSFKNTEAFF,TGTGCCAGCAGCTTTAAGAACACTGAAGCTTTCTTT
TRBV19,NA,TRBJ1-2,NA,CASSPGSGGYTF,TGTGCCAGTTCTCCAGGGTCGGGTGGCTACACCTTC
TRBV5-1,TRBD2,TRBJ2-3,NA,CASSLGLIAGASTDTQYF,TGCGCCAGCAGCCTGGGCCTTATAGCGGGGGCGAGCACAGATACGCAGTATTTT
TRBV2,NA,TRBJ1-5,NA,CASSTSTTLQGKSSNQPQHF,TGTGCCAGCAGTACTAGTACCACGTTACAGGGCAAAAGTAGCAATCAGCCCCAGCATTTT
TRBV6-1,TRBD1,TRBJ1-4,once,CASSSQGQVFF,TGTGCCAGCAGTTCTCAGGGACAGGTGTTTTTT
TRBV29-1,TRBD1,TRBJ1-1,NA,CSVVGTGFLSEAFF,TGCAGCGTTGTAGGGACAGGATTTTTGTCGGAAGCTTTCTTT
TRBV9,NA,TRBJ2-1,NA,CASSVGGNNEQFF,TGTGCCAGCAGCGTAGGCGGTAACAATGAGCAGTTCTTC
TRBV5-4,TRBD2,TRBJ2-3,NA,CASTRGTSGVSSTDTQYF,TGTGCCAGCACCCGCGGGACTAGCGGGGTATCTAGCACAGATACGCAGTATTTT
TRBV15,NA,TRBJ1-5,NA,CATSRTGQNNQPQHF,TGTGCCACCAGCAGAACAGGACAGAACAATCAGCCCCAGCATTTT
TRBV2,NA,TRBJ2-1,few,CASAPGRTNNEQFF,TGTGCCAGCGCCCCGGGACGGACTAACAATGAGCAGTTCTTC
TRBV5-5,NA,TRBJ1-1,NA,CASSWEQGRNTEAFF,TGTGCCAGCAGCTGGGAACAGGGACGGAACACTGAAGCTTTCTTT
TRBV11-2,TRBD1,TRBJ1-1,NA,CASSQEHRGSAEAFF,TGTGCCAGCAGCCAGGAACACAGGGGAAGCGCTGAAGCTTTCTTT
TRBV7-2,NA,TRBJ1-6,NA,CASGGTYNSPLHF,TGTGCCAGCGGCGGGACCTATAATTCACCCCTCCACTTT
TRBV5-8,NA,TRBJ2-2,NA,CASSTAGLQGTGELFF,TGTGCCAGCAGCACGGCGGGACTTCAGGGCACCGGGGAGCTGTTTTTT
TRBV18,NA,TRBJ1-4,NA,CASSRIMGAGEKLFF,TGTGCCAGCTCACGGATAATGGGGGCTGGTGAAAAACTGTTTTTT